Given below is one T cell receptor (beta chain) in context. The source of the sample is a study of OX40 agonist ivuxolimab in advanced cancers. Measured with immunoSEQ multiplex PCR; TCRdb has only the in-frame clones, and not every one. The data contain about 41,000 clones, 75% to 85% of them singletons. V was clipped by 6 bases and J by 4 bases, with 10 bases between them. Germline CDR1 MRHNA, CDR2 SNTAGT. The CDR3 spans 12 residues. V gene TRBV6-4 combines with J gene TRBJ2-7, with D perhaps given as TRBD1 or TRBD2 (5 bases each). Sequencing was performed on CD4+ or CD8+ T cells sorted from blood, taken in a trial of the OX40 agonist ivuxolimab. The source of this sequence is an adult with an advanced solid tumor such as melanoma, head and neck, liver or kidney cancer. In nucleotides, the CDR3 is TGTGCCAGCAGCTCGGGACCTTACGAGCAGTACTTC. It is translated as CASSSGPYEQYF.